Listed below are T cell receptor beta chains from one sample, sequenced in a study of Ad26.COV2.S vaccination and SARS-CoV-2 variants. Sequencing used immunoSEQ multiplex PCR; TCRdb keeps in-frame clones, though not all of them. Of about 420,000 clones listed, roughly 88% were seen once; the top ten hold 3.6%. The source material was peripheral blood, sampled in a trial of Ad26.COV2.S vaccine versus placebo. The receptors were gathered from a person between 18 and 59 years old who received the Ad26.COV2.S COVID-19 vaccine or a placebo. The CDR3 runs from the conserved cysteine through the conserved F or W. The D gene is left open where the match is weak. Clone size is shown for a subset of rows, as once, few, many or a class of expanded clone.

j_call d_call v_call clone_size cdr3_nt cdr3_aa
TRBJ1-2 - TRBV18 - TGTGCCAGCTCACCACCGACGGCGCCCTATGGCTACACCTTC CASSPPTAPYGYTF
TRBJ2-7 - TRBV18 - TGTGCCAGCTCACCCGGGGGGCAGGGGGCTGGAGTCTACGAGCAGTACTTC CASSPGGQGAGVYEQYF
TRBJ2-7 - TRBV4-1 - TGCGCCAGCAGCCAGACAAGGGGGGGAGCATACGAGCAGTACTTC CASSQTRGGAYEQYF
TRBJ1-2 - TRBV24-1 - TGTGCCACCAGTAACCGAGGGACGGATGGCTACACCTTC CATSNRGTDGYTF
TRBJ2-7 TRBD1 TRBV28 - TGTGCCAGCACCAGGGACAGGGGCCTAACCTACGAGCAGTACTTC CASTRDRGLTYEQYF
TRBJ2-7 - TRBV6-5 - TGTGCCAGCAGCCCGGGACTCTTAAGCTCCTACGAGCAGTACTTC CASSPGLLSSYEQYF
TRBJ2-7 TRBD1 TRBV28 - TGTGCCAGCAGTTTATGGGTACAGGGGACCCACGAGCAGTACTTC CASSLWVQGTHEQYF
TRBJ1-3 - TRBV20-1 - TGCAGTGCTAGTTCCCAGCGAAACCCATATTTT CSASSQRNPYF
TRBJ2-5 - TRBV6-2/TRBV6-3 - TGTGCCAGCAGCCCCCTGAAGGGGGTGAAGACCCAGTACTTC CASSPLKGVKTQYF
TRBJ2-5 TRBD2 TRBV19 - TGTGCCGGTAGTATCGGGACTAGAGGGCAAGAGACCCAGTACTTC CAGSIGTRGQETQYF
TRBJ1-1 - TRBV6-6 - TGTGCCAGCAGCCCGGGGGGCATGACTGAAGCTTTCTTT CASSPGGMTEAFF
TRBJ1-6 - TRBV9 - TGTGCCAGCAGCGTAGGGCCAGGGAATAATTCACCCCTCCACTTT CASSVGPGNNSPLHF
TRBJ1-3 TRBD1 TRBV7-2 - TGTGCCAGCAGCCTACCGCGAAGGACAGGGCCTGGAAACACCATATATTTT CASSLPRRTGPGNTIYF
TRBJ2-7 - TRBV6-2/TRBV6-3 - TGTGCCAGCAGTTACTTCATTGGCGAGCAGTACTTC CASSYFIGEQYF
TRBJ2-1 - TRBV15 - TGTGCCACCAGCTTGAGGGGGGGCGTCTACAATGAGCAGTTCTTC CATSLRGGVYNEQFF
TRBJ2-1 - TRBV24-1 - TGTGCCACCAGTGAGGATCAGTACAATGAGCAGTTCTTC CATSEDQYNEQFF
TRBJ1-2 - TRBV5-5 once TGTGCCAGCAGCTTGGGGCCAAGGGGTATCTATGGCTACACCTTC CASSLGPRGIYGYTF
TRBJ1-2 - TRBV5-4 - TGTGCCAGCAGCTTGGATGGTGGCAGGGGTTATGGCTACACCTTC CASSLDGGRGYGYTF
TRBJ2-5 - TRBV18 once TGTGCCAGCTCACCCTACGGGCGCGGGCAAGAGACCCAGTACTTC CASSPYGRGQETQYF
TRBJ2-3 - TRBV6-5 - TGTGCCAGCGGACCCACTAGGGATACGCAGTATTTT CASGPTRDTQYF
TRBJ1-1 - TRBV6-2/TRBV6-3 once TGTGCCAGCAGTTACTCGATGTTTGAGATGAACACTGAAGCTTTCTTT CASSYSMFEMNTEAFF
TRBJ1-6 - TRBV28 once TGTGGGTGTACGGGGTACCCCTATAATTCACCCCTCCACTTT CGCTGYPYNSPLHF